This T cell receptor (beta chain) is from a study of CD8 T cells in Susac syndrome. Random hexamers were used to reverse transcribe the RNA input (roughly 0.5 to 1 ug). TCRdb re-called the immunoSEQ multiplex PCR reads through MiXCR, storing one row per CDR3 protein. The table includes fewer than 150,000 distinct CDR3 sequences, 85% to 95% detected once. The CDR3 has 14 residues. Germline CDR1 is DFQATT and CDR2 is SNEGSKA (reference sequence). Unmatched junction bases numbered 3, after V lost 0 bases and J lost 4 bases. The receptor was isolated from a human donor in good health. Sequencing was performed on CD8+ T cells from PBMCs. The chain couples TRBV20-1 to TRBJ2-7; TRBD2 matches at 10 bases. CDR3 sequence reads: CSARETSGLYEQYF. The CDR3 nucleotides read TGCAGTGCTAGAGAGACTAGCGGGCTTTACGAGCAGTACTTC.